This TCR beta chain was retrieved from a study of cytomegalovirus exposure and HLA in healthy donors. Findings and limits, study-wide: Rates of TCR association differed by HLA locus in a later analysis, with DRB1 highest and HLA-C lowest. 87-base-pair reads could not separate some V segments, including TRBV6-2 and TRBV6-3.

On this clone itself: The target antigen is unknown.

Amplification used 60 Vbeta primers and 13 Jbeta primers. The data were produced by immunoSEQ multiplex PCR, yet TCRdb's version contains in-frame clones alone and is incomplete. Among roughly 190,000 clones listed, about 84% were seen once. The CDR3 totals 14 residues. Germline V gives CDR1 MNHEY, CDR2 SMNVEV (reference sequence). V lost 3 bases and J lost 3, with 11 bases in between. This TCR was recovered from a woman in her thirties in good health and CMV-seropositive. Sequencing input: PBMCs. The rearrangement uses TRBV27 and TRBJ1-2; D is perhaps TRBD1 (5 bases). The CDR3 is CASSLGGAYYGYTF. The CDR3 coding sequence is TGTGCCAGCAGTTTGGGCGGGGCCTACTATGGCTACACCTTC.